The 10 T cell receptor beta chains reported below all come from one sample, sequenced in a study of response to subunit inactivated influenza vaccine. TCRdb fed the RT-PCR reads into MiXCR, producing one record per CDR3 protein. Of approximately 520,000 distinct CDR3 sequences in the sample, about 25% were seen once. Specimen: CD4+ T cells sorted from PBMCs, collected more than 4 days after vaccination. These receptors originate from a man aged 50-59 years who received an inactivated influenza vaccine.

This chain uses TRBV7-2 with TRBJ2-7; the match to TRBD1 covers 7 bases. Germline V CDR1 and CDR2: SGHTA, FQGNSA. This CDR3 is 13 amino acids long. The V segment lost 3 bases and the J segment 4 bases; nucleotides outside the gene matches: 3. CDR3 in DNA: TGTGCCAGCAGCTTGGGGACAGAATACGAGCAGTACTTC. This sequence encodes CASSLGTEYEQYF.

The rearrangement joins TRBV19 to TRBJ1-3, with D uncertain. Trimming cost V 5 bases and J 2 bases, with 4 bases left between them. CDR1 and CDR2 from the germline V gene are LNHDA and SQIVND (reference sequence). The CDR3 totals 12 residues. The CDR3 nucleotides read TGTGCCAGTAGTGGACCTGGAAACACCATATATTTT. This gives the protein CASSGPGNTIYF.

There are a few counts of this clonotype. The chain joins TRBV29-1 to TRBJ2-3; TRBD2 matches 12 bases. CDR1 and CDR2 (germline): SQVTM, ANQGSEA. V shed 4 bases and J 3 bases; nucleotides not matched to a gene: 8. The CDR3 runs 16 residues. Written as DNA, the CDR3 is TGCAGCGTTGGAGGCCCGACTAGCGGGAGTACAGATACGCAGTATTTT. Protein product: CSVGGPTSGSTDTQYF.

The chain has TRBV4-2 and TRBJ1-4; a possible D gene is TRBD1 (5 bases). This CDR3 has 16 residues. CDR1 LGHNA and CDR2 YNFKEQ come from the germline V gene. V was cut by 3 bases and J by 3 bases, with 14 bases left in between. Here the CDR3 reads CASSHAGRPSNEKLFF. DNA for the CDR3: TGTGCCAGCAGCCACGCAGGGCGTCCATCTAATGAAAAACTGTTTTTT.

This clonotype was observed a few times. V gene TRBV29-1 combines with J gene TRBJ2-3; 7 nucleotides align to TRBD2. V was pared by 8 bases and J by 6 bases, with 11 bases of the junction left unmatched. Germline CDR1 SQVTM, CDR2 ANQGSEA. The CDR3 spans 13 residues. The chain's CDR3 is CSTRPGGPDTQYF. CDR3 DNA sequence: TGCAGCACCCGGCCGGGAGGTCCCGATACGCAGTATTTT.

V and J are TRBV5-1 and TRBJ2-7; 8 positions match TRBD2. Germline CDR1 is SGHRS and CDR2 is YFSETQ. Trimming took 0 bases from V and 4 from J; bases not matched to a gene: 6. The CDR3 totals 15 residues. The CDR3 loop is CASSLVGSGVYEQYF. The CDR3 DNA is TGCGCCAGCAGCTTGGTAGGTAGCGGGGTTTACGAGCAGTACTTC.

The rearrangement uses TRBV20-1 and TRBJ1-4; D is unresolved. The CDR3 totals 13 residues. The ends were cut back, 3 bases at V and 2 bases at J, with 7 bases in the middle. Germline CDR1 is DFQATT and CDR2 is SNEGSKA (reference sequence). The CDR3 DNA reads as TGCAGTGCTAGTATCATCACTAATGAAAAACTGTTTTTT. It yields the protein CSASIITNEKLFF.

This clonotype appeared a few times. This chain links TRBV29-1 with TRBJ2-7; TRBD1 might be the D (7 bases). The germline CDR1 and CDR2 sequences are SQVTM and ANQGSEA. V gave up 4 bases and J gave up 4 bases, with 11 bases separating them. The CDR3 runs 12 residues. The CDR3 DNA follows: TGCAGCGTTGGGCAGGGGGGTTACGAGCAGTACTTC. It translates to CSVGQGGYEQYF.

V gene TRBV7-2 combines with J gene TRBJ2-1, with 9 bases fitting TRBD2. Trimming at V came to 4 bases and at J to 6 bases, leaving 10 bases not matched to a gene. CDR1 is SGHTA, CDR2 FQGNSA, per germline. The CDR3 has 16 amino acids. The CDR3: CASSYGGGGVVNEQFF. DNA of the CDR3: TGTGCCAGCAGCTACGGGGGCGGGGGGGTTGTCAATGAGCAGTTCTTC. Combining the CDR3 with reference TRBV7-2 and TRBJ2-1 gives the whole variable domain GAGVSQSPSNKVTEKGKDVELRCDPISGHTALYWYRQSLGQGLEFLIYFQGNSAPDKSGLPSDRFSAERTGGSVSTLTIQRTQQEDSAVYLCASSYGGGGVVNEQFFGPGTRLTVL.

CDR3 in DNA: TGTGCCATCACCGGGACAGGGGCGGTCTATGGCTACACCTTC. This codes for CAITGTGAVYGYTF. The chain couples TRBV10-3 to TRBJ1-2; 10 bases fit TRBD1. With V trimmed by 7 bases and J by 4 bases, 6 bases remained unmatched. This CDR3 is built from 14 residues. Germline V gene data show CDR1 as ENHRY and CDR2 as SYGVKD.